This T cell receptor beta chain was obtained from a study of CD4 T cell repertoires in COVID-19. Repertoires were generated with immunoSEQ multiplex PCR, while TCRdb's copy carries only in-frame clones and drops some. Altogether around 22,000 clones are present, roughly 91% being singletons, with the ten largest covering around 0.63%. The V end lost 0 bases, the J end lost 0 bases, and 7 bases lay between the germline ends. The CDR3 contains 16 residues. CDR1 SGHRS and CDR2 YFSETQ come from the germline V gene. Sequencing was done directly on freshly isolated, uncultured memory T cells. This sequence joins TRBV5-1 and TRBJ2-6, with D unclear. The sample here was central memory CD4+ T cells from blood, taken before the COVID-19 pandemic. This clonotype originated in a human donor who had COVID-19. The CDR3 nucleotides are TGCGCCAGCAGCTTGGACAGTAACTCTGGGGCCAACGTCCTGACTTTC. Translation gives CASSLDSNSGANVLTF. The full variable domain, in which reference TRBV5-1 and TRBJ2-6 provide the parts outside the CDR3, is KAGVTQTPRYLIKTRGQQVTLSCSPISGHRSVSWYQQTPGQGLQFLFEYFSETQRNKGNFPGRFSGRQFSNSRSEMNVSTLELGDSALYLCASSLDSNSGANVLTFGAGSRLTVL.